This T cell receptor (beta chain) was recorded in a study of T cell changes during pregnancy in multiple sclerosis (dated by TCRdb to the late 2010s). Background on the whole study: The study looked at changes in the T cell repertoire across pregnancy in women with multiple sclerosis.

Library prep was done by the immunoSEQ multiplex PCR assay. TCRdb stores this immuneACCESS table with in-frame sequences only. Part of the clones is absent; in the studies checked, under half of the shortfall reflects unresolved V genes, and no reason is known for the rest. Within this sample are approximately 70,000 clones, with about 91% of them counted one time only. The top ten clonotypes cover approximately 1.4% of the sample. The CDR3, cysteine through phenylalanine, is 18 amino acids long. Of all the DNA, just the CDR3 is kept, 54 bases in frame from base 1. Taken from the germline V gene, the CDR1 and CDR2 loops are SGHTA and FQGTGA. V is clipped by 5 bases and J by 0 bases, and the sequence between their germline boundaries is 19 bases long. This clone was recorded only once. The antigen this receptor binds is unknown. The record has no base qualities; no much larger clone is one base away.

Specimen: peripheral blood, collected in the second trimester of pregnancy. The V and J genes are TRBV7-3 and TRBJ2-2, and possibly TRBD1, on 6 matching bases. The source of this sequence is a female donor in good health, enrolled as a control in a pregnancy study. The CDR3 protein: CASSSFPGTTTNTGELFF. At the DNA level, the sequence is TGTGCCAGCAGCAGCTTCCCCGGGACAACAACGAACACCGGGGAGCTGTTTTTT.